This record concerns one T cell receptor (beta chain) sequence. Its antigen is not identified. The data stem from a study of T-cell reconstitution after alpha-beta-depleted transplantation in children. General study points: It was newly produced T cells that mostly accounted for T-cell counts and diversity one year after transplant. There were some patients whose high TCRbeta diversity at day 60 came from surviving recipient T cells and thymic progenitors. As was reported, about two months after transplant, alpha-beta T cells came from several hundred expanded graft clones.

The TCRbeta library incorporated unique molecular identifiers. One entry per CDR3 protein, called by TCRdb with MiXCR from the PCR reads. This sample yields about 290,000 distinct CDR3 sequences, of which over 9.5% are seen a single time; 7% to 9.5% belongs to the top ten. This CDR3 is 15 amino acids long. Per germline, CDR1 ENHRY and CDR2 SYGVKD. V shed 4 bases, J shed 0 bases, and the junction held 5 bases outside the gene matches. V gene TRBV10-3 combines with J gene TRBJ2-7; 8 bases align to TRBD1. Specimen: PBMCs, collected before TCRalphabeta/CD19-depleted stem cell transplant. The clonotype comes from a boy under two years old with acute myeloid leukemia, due to receive a stem cell transplant. The CDR3 nucleotides read TGTGCCATCAGTGGCGCCGGGACAGGCTCCTACGAGCAGTACTTC. This translates into CAISGAGTGSYEQYF.